The 28 T cell receptor beta chains listed next were all sequenced from one sample in a study of regulatory T cells in long-lasting Graves disease (dated by TCRdb to the early 2020s). Libraries were built with multiplex PCR. The data were produced on an Illumina HiSeq 4000. TCR beta libraries were built with iRepertoire HTBI primers and Arm-PCR amplification of CDR3 regions. TCRdb ran its own pipeline on the public reads, namely fastp trimming at Q25 and MiXCR clone calling, and kept in-frame beta chains. Rows matching on CDR3 protein sequence are summarized as one entry with the most common DNA and genes. This sample lists more than 300,000 distinct CDR3 sequences; about a sixth were detected once. The ten biggest clones cover 20% of the sample. The sample's time point label is to be understood as: newly diagnosed GD, antithyroid drugs for less than 3 months. For both TCR sequencing and RNA sequencing, RNA was extracted from PBMCs using TRIzol.

These data also formed part of another study, on T cells in Graves' hyperthyroidism and ophthalmopathy.

This material consisted of peripheral blood mononuclear cells (PBMCs), taken at new diagnosis, from a patient treated with antithyroid drugs. These receptors were obtained from a young woman with Graves disease. Donor details come from another sample of the same person, matched by shared clones.

On this clonotype: A single base is all that separates this from a far larger clone, so a read error is likely. The chain carries TRBV11-3 and TRBJ2-3, with unresolved D. The CDR3 runs 15 residues. Germline assignment: CDR1 SGHNT and CDR2 YENEEA. This chain's CDR3 is CVSSFVEPRRNTQYF. In nucleotides, the CDR3 is TGTGTCAGCAGCTTTGTTGAACCCAGGAGAAATACGCAGTATTTT.

CDR3 nucleotide sequence: TGTGCCAGCAGCTTCCGGCCCCAGCATTTT. Translation: CASSFRPQHF. The V call is TRBV7-9, the J call TRBJ1-5; unclear D gene. CDR3 length equals 10 residues. From germline, CDR1 is SEHNR and CDR2 FQNEAQ (reference sequence). The V end lost 3 bases, the J end lost 9 bases, and 3 bases lay between the germline ends.

This clonotype was seen only a few times. This chain links TRBV5-1 with TRBJ1-2; maybe TRBD1 (5 bases). Trimming stripped 1 base from V and 8 bases from J, with 18 bases between. This CDR3 region has 15 residues. Germline V gene sequence: CDR1 SGHRS, CDR2 YFSETQ. Here the CDR3 DNA reads TGCGCCAGCAGCTTGATCGGACGCCAGGGAGGGGGCTACACCTTC. Translating gives CASSLIGRQGGGYTF. The entire variable domain, with the rest obtained from reference TRBV5-1 and TRBJ1-2, is as follows: KAGVTQTPRYLIKTRGQQVTLSCSPISGHRSVSWYQQTPGQGLQFLFEYFSETQRNKGNFPGRFSGRQFSNSRSEMNVSTLELGDSALYLCASSLIGRQGGGYTFGSGTRLTVV.

This clonotype was detected ten times or more. V is TRBV27 and J is TRBJ1-2; no clear D gene. The CDR3 is 14 amino acids. The germline V gene encodes CDR1 MNHEY and CDR2 SMNVEV (reference sequence). Trimming removed 5 bases from V and 2 bases from J, with 12 bases in between. The CDR3 sequence is CASSTRLGNYGYTF. The CDR3 DNA follows: TGTGCCAGCAGTACCAGGTTGGGGAACTATGGCTACACCTTC.

The rearrangement joins TRBV19 to TRBJ2-7, with 9 bases fitting TRBD1. The CDR3 sequence is 15 residues long. V trimming: 5 bases; J trimming: 3 bases; junction bases outside the gene matches: 8. Germline values: CDR1 LNHDA, CDR2 SQIVND (reference sequence). CDR3: CASSPQQGAVYEQYF. The CDR3 nucleotides read TGTGCCAGTAGTCCCCAACAGGGGGCAGTCTACGAGCAGTACTTC.

This clonotype appeared many times. The chain carries TRBV5-4 and TRBJ2-1, with D unclear. The CDR3 length is 12 residues. The V end was cut by 4 bases, the J end by 4 bases, with 6 bases between. Germline CDR1 SGHNT, CDR2 YYREEE (reference sequence). This chain's CDR3 is CASSGRYNEQFF. The CDR3 bases are TGTGCCAGCAGCGGACGGTACAATGAGCAGTTCTTC.

This clonotype was detected ten times or more. The chain has TRBV2 and TRBJ2-1; D is ambiguous. The J call may be mistaken, given a closer DNA end match to TRBJ2-5. This CDR3 comprises 12 residues. Germline-derived CDR1 and CDR2 are SNHLY and FYNNEI. Written as DNA, the CDR3 is TGTGCCAGCAGTGGGGGTAGCAAGACCCAGTACTTC. It encodes CASSGGSKTQYF.

Concerning this clonotype: One base separates it from a far larger clone, so it is likely a read error. The rearrangement links TRBV4-2 to TRBJ1-1; TRBD1 is a possible D gene (5 bases). V lost 4 bases and J lost 1, with 16 bases in between. Looked up from germline, CDR1 is LGHNA and CDR2 is YNFKEQ. The CDR3 spans 16 residues. The CDR3 region is CASSPPSGVKNTEAFF. CDR3 coding DNA: TGTGCCAGCAGCCCCCCGTCGGGGGTAAAGAACACTGAAGCTTTCTTT.

This clonotype was detected only a few times. V is TRBV19 and J is TRBJ2-5; D is unclear. V was shortened by 8 bases and J by 4 bases, with 14 bases between the two germline ends. This CDR3 has 13 residues. The germline V gene encodes CDR1 LNHDA and CDR2 SQIVND (reference sequence). The CDR3 region is CASSVGSGETQYF. In DNA, the CDR3 is TGTGCCAGTTCAGTGGGTAGTGGAGAGACCCAGTACTTC.

This clonotype was seen many times. The V gene is TRBV2, the J gene TRBJ2-3; tentatively, D is TRBD1 (5 bases). CDR1 is SNHLY and CDR2 is FYNNEI in the germline V gene. Trimming cost V 6 bases and J 1 base, with 11 bases left between them. The CDR3 totals 14 residues. CDR3 sequence (DNA): TGTGCCAGCAGAGCACAGGTTCGCACAGATACGCAGTATTTT. It is translated as CASRAQVRTDTQYF.

The sample holds a few counts of this clonotype. A read error may explain this, as a much larger clone is one base away. This chain joins TRBV20-1 and TRBJ2-5, with D maybe TRBD2 (7 bases). The CDR3 runs to 16 residues. V shed 4 bases and J shed 1 base, with 19 bases lying between them. Germline CDR1 is DFQATT and CDR2 is SNEGSKA (reference sequence). In DNA, the CDR3 is TGCAGTGCTATGGGGGCGGGAGCCATGCCCCAAGAGACCCAGTACTTC. It codes for CSAMGAGAMPQETQYF.

In this sample, this clonotype turned up many times. The chain joins TRBV12-3 or TRBV12-4 to TRBJ1-1; perhaps TRBD1 as D (5 bases). V was cut by 5 bases and J by 1 base, with 11 bases left in between. The CDR3 sequence is 14 residues long. This chain's CDR3 is CASSMGRRNTEAFF. The CDR3 DNA reads as TGTGCCAGCAGTATGGGACGGCGGAACACTGAAGCTTTCTTT.

Comment on this clonotype: Since a far larger clone is one base different, this is likely a read error. This chain uses TRBV2 with TRBJ2-3; 9 bases agree with TRBD2. CDR1 and CDR2 (germline): SNHLY, FYNNEI. This CDR3 contains 15 residues. DNA of the CDR3: TGTGCCAGCAGTCCTCTAGCGGGAAGCACATATACGCAGTATTTT. Translating gives CASSPLAGSTYTQYF.

This clonotype was detected many times. V usage is TRBV12-3 or TRBV12-4 and J usage is TRBJ2-7; 7 positions agree with TRBD1. This CDR3 region has 15 residues. Trimming cost V 6 bases and J 1 base; bases outside gene matches: 9. The CDR3 bases are TGTGCCAGCAGGAGGAGTGAGGGACAGTCCTACGAGCAGTACTTC. Its protein product is CASRRSEGQSYEQYF.

The J gene is TRBJ2-2, the V gene TRBV18; no firm D call. Trimming stripped 3 bases from V and 4 bases from J, with 15 bases between. CDR3 length: 16 residues. Germline V gene sequence: CDR1 KGHSH, CDR2 LQKENI. The CDR3 here is CASSPSSTSGTGELFF. CDR3 bases: TGTGCCAGCTCACCTTCGTCAACTTCTGGCACCGGGGAGCTGTTTTTT. Full variable domain (outside the CDR3, taken from reference TRBV18 and TRBJ2-2): NAGVMQNPRHLVRRRGQEARLRCSPMKGHSHVYWYRQLPEEGLKFMVYLQKENIIDESGMPKERFSAEFPKEGPSILRIQQVVRGDSAAYFCASSPSSTSGTGELFFGEGSRLTVL.

The chain couples TRBV5-6 to TRBJ1-6, with unresolved D. The CDR3 is 14 residues long. V was shortened by 3 bases and J by 11 bases, with 15 bases between the two germline ends. Germline V gene sequence: CDR1 SGHDT, CDR2 YYEEEE. This CDR3 reads CASSSVAYSTPLHF. The CDR3 nucleotides read TGTGCCAGCAGCTCGGTCGCTTATTCGACACCCCTCCACTTT. The variable domain in full, with the rest retrieved from reference TRBV5-6 and TRBJ1-6, is DAGVTQSPTHLIKTRGQQVTLRCSPKSGHDTVSWYQQALGQGPQFIFQYYEEEERQRGNFPDRFSGHQFPNYSSELNVNALLLGDSALYLCASSSVAYSTPLHFGNGTRLTVT.

The rearrangement links TRBV20-1 to TRBJ2-2; TRBD2 matches 10 bases. The CDR3 sequence is 15 residues long. The trim removed 5 bases at V and 3 bases at J, leaving 6 bases unmatched. CDR1 and CDR2 from the germline V gene are DFQATT and SNEGSKA (reference sequence). The CDR3 here is CSAPRSGGDTGELFF. As DNA, the CDR3 is TGCAGTGCTCCCAGGAGCGGGGGGGACACCGGGGAGCTGTTTTTT.

A remark on this clonotype: With a much larger clone just one base away, this may be a read error. The chain combines TRBV11-2 with TRBJ1-1; D call uncertain. From germline, CDR1 is SGHAT and CDR2 FQNNGV. The CDR3 consists of 13 residues. The DNA of the CDR3 is TGTGCCAGCAGCTTTCCAGAGAACACTGAAGCTTCCTTT. This gives the protein CASSFPENTEASF.

The V call is TRBV6-1, the J call TRBJ2-5, with 8 bases identical to TRBD2. Per the germline V gene, CDR1 is MNHNS and CDR2 is SASEGT. The CDR3 covers 17 residues. Germline trimming cut 3 bases from V and 7 bases from J; bases unmatched to any gene: 16. The CDR3 nucleotides read TGTGCCAGCAGTGATTCCGGGAGGGGCGCCGCGACAGGGACCCAGTACTTC. It specifies CASSDSGRGAATGTQYF.

This clonotype occurred many times. The rearrangement uses TRBV6-1 and TRBJ1-1; the D is unclear. V gave up 7 bases and J gave up 5 bases, with 14 bases separating them. Germline loops: CDR1 MNHNS, CDR2 SASEGT. The CDR3 runs to 13 residues. CDR3 sequence (DNA): TGTGCCAGCACGAACCCCCATTGGACTGAAGCTTTCTTT. Protein product: CASTNPHWTEAFF.

This clonotype was recorded a few times. A much bigger clone sits one base away, suggesting this may be a read error. The V gene is TRBV5-1, the J gene TRBJ2-7; D remains ambiguous. The CDR3 runs 13 residues. The germline V gene encodes CDR1 SGHRS and CDR2 YFSETQ. Trimming took off 5 bases at V and 2 bases at J, with 11 bases between the two ends. The CDR3 spells CASSAERTYEQYF. The CDR3 bases are TGCGCCAGCAGTGCGGAGCGTACCTACGAGCAGTACTTC. Based on the CDR3 plus reference TRBV5-1 and TRBJ2-7, the full variable domain is KAGVTQTPRYLIKTRGQQVTLSCSPISGHRSVSWYQQTPGQGLQFLFEYFSETQRNKGNFPGRFSGRQFSNSRSEMNVSTLELGDSALYLCASSAERTYEQYFGPGTRLTVT.

In this sample, this clonotype turned up many times. The chain carries TRBV30 and TRBJ1-1; a possible D gene is TRBD1 (5 bases). This CDR3 contains 13 residues. Trimming pared 0 bases from V and 4 bases from J, leaving 9 bases between. CDR1 is GTSNPN, CDR2 SVGIG, per germline (reference sequence). The CDR3 sequence is CAWSVSGTTEAFF. The CDR3 DNA reads as TGTGCCTGGAGTGTATCAGGGACCACTGAAGCTTTCTTT. Full variable domain (outside the CDR3, taken from reference TRBV30 and TRBJ1-1): SQTIHQWPATLVQPVGSPLSLECTVEGTSNPNLYWYRQAAGRGLQLLFYSVGIGQISSEVPQNLSASRPQDRQFILSSKKLLLSDSGFYLCAWSVSGTTEAFFGQGTRLTVV.

This clonotype was observed many times. The chain joins TRBV6-1 to TRBJ1-1, with 7 bases that match TRBD1. V was pared by 6 bases and J by 1 base, with 8 bases of the junction left unmatched. This CDR3 is 15 amino acids long. CDR1 and CDR2 from the germline V gene are MNHNS and SASEGT. The chain's CDR3 is CASSPRTGRNTEAFF. The CDR3 DNA is TGTGCCAGCAGCCCACGGACAGGACGGAACACTGAAGCTTTCTTT.

Notes on this clonotype: A much larger clone sits a single nucleotide away, making a read error possible. This chain connects TRBV20-1 to TRBJ2-7; tentative D call: TRBD2 (5 bases). The germline gives CDR1 DFQATT, CDR2 SNEGSKA (reference sequence). The CDR3 has 12 residues. The CDR3 loop reads CSAKERSCEQYF. Here the CDR3 DNA reads TGCAGTGCTAAGGAGCGGTCCTGCGAGCAGTACTTC.

This clonotype was found many times. The CDR3 region is CASRASGSYNEQFF. The CDR3 coding sequence is TGTGCCAGCAGGGCTAGCGGGTCCTACAATGAGCAGTTCTTC. This sequence joins TRBV11-2 and TRBJ2-1, with 8 bases lining up with TRBD2. Germline CDR1 is SGHAT and CDR2 is FQNNGV. With V trimmed by 6 bases and J by 1 base, 2 bases remained unmatched. This CDR3 comprises 14 residues.

The chain uses TRBV15 and TRBJ1-2; maybe TRBD1 (6 bases). The CDR3 has 17 residues. With 3 bases removed from V and 4 bases from J, the gap between germline ends came to 21 bases. Per germline, CDR1 LNHNV and CDR2 YYDKDF (reference sequence). CDR3 DNA: TGTGCCACCAGCAGGGGCCCCCGAGGACAGCGACCCTATGGCTACACCTTC. It specifies CATSRGPRGQRPYGYTF.

This chain joins TRBV19 and TRBJ2-5, with TRBD2 identical over 11 bases. CDR1 and CDR2 from the germline V gene are LNHDA and SQIVND (reference sequence). V gave up 8 bases and J gave up 1 base; unmatched junction bases: 12. The CDR3 totals 17 residues. In nucleotides, the CDR3 is TGTGCCAGTGGCGGGACTAGCGGAGGGGTATTCCAAGAGACCCAGTACTTC. Amino acids: CASGGTSGGVFQETQYF.

This clonotype was observed at least ten times. Written as DNA, the CDR3 is TGTGCCAGCAGCTTTGTTTTGACAGGGTCGAACACTGAAGCTTTCTTT. As protein: CASSFVLTGSNTEAFF. The rearrangement joins TRBV7-9 to TRBJ1-1; 7 bases are a match to TRBD1. Trimming cost V 3 bases and J 1 base; bases outside gene matches: 8. There are 16 residues in the CDR3. The germline gives CDR1 SEHNR, CDR2 FQNEAQ (reference sequence).